A selection of T cell receptor beta chains follows, all from one sample in a study of PD-L1 blockade in urothelial cancer. Method: immunoSEQ multiplex PCR; TCRdb's copy keeps in-frame clones and lacks some. The table shows about 43,000 clones, with about four fifths occurring only once. The source material was PBMCs, sampled around atezolizumab (anti-PD-L1) treatment. The origin of the receptors is a man aged 55 to 70 with urothelial cancer. CDR3s include the opening cysteine and the closing phenylalanine or tryptophan. The D gene is left open where the match is weak. A clone size is listed for some rows: how often the clone was seen (once, few, many), or a class if it is expanded.

clone_size,j_call,d_call,v_call,cdr3_nt,cdr3_aa
.,TRBJ2-5,TRBD2,TRBV7-7,TGTGCTAGCAGCCTTACTAGCGGGGGGAGTTTGGAGACCCAGTACTTC,CASSLTSGGSLETQYF
.,TRBJ1-1,.,TRBV19,TGTGCCAGTAGCGACAGACTGAACACTGAAGCTTTCTTT,CASSDRLNTEAFF
.,TRBJ2-5,TRBD2,TRBV28,TGTGCCAGCAGTTCACTAGCGGGGGGTAGTGAGACCCAGTACTTC,CASSSLAGGSETQYF
.,TRBJ2-7,.,TRBV9,TGTGCCAGCAGCGTAGTTCTCAGGGACTACGAGCAGTACTTC,CASSVVLRDYEQYF
.,TRBJ2-1,TRBD2,TRBV19,TGTGCCAGTACCCTCGGGACTAGCGGGGGCAATGAGCAGTTCTTC,CASTLGTSGGNEQFF
.,TRBJ2-2,.,TRBV6-4,TGTGCCAGCTCAATCGAGTACACCGGGGAGCTGTTTTTT,CASSIEYTGELFF
once,TRBJ1-4,.,TRBV11-2,TGTGCCAGCAGCTTAGCCCAGTTTAATGAAAAACTGTTTTTT,CASSLAQFNEKLFF
.,TRBJ2-3,TRBD1,TRBV6-1,TGTGCCAGCAGTCGGGACAGGGAGGAAGATACGCAGTATTTT,CASSRDREEDTQYF
once,TRBJ2-3,.,TRBV7-9,TGTGCCAGCAGCTTAACCGGTGCGAATACAGATACGCAGTATTTT,CASSLTGANTDTQYF
.,TRBJ2-6,.,TRBV5-1,TGCGCCAGCAGCTTGGGTTCGAGCTCTGGGGCCAACGTCCTGACTTTC,CASSLGSSSGANVLTF
.,TRBJ2-1,TRBD2,TRBV7-9,TGTGCCAGCAGCTCCTGGACTAGCGGGGGACCAAGCTCCTACAATGAGCAGTTCTTC,CASSSWTSGGPSSYNEQFF
.,TRBJ2-7,TRBD1,TRBV5-6,TGTGCCAGCTTTGAACAGGGGTCCTACGAGCAGTACTTC,CASFEQGSYEQYF
.,TRBJ1-6,.,TRBV25-1,TGTGCCAGCAGTGATTCCGGGACAAATTCACCCCTCCACTTT,CASSDSGTNSPLHF
once,TRBJ2-1,.,TRBV5-1,TGCGCCAGCAGCACCGGTGACAGCGCCAATGAGCAGTTCTTC,CASSTGDSANEQFF
.,TRBJ2-3,TRBD2,TRBV4-1,TGCGCCAGCAGCCAAGACCGCGGGGGGTCCCGGCGGGCGCAGTATTTT,CASSQDRGGSRRAQYF
.,TRBJ2-7,.,TRBV6-5,TGTGCCAGCAGTTACTCAGCCAACTACGAGCAGTACTTC,CASSYSANYEQYF
.,TRBJ2-7,.,TRBV13,TGTGCCAGCAGCTTAGATCGGGAAGCCTACGAGCAGTACTTC,CASSLDREAYEQYF
.,TRBJ2-7,TRBD2,TRBV9,TGTGCCAGCAGCGCGGGACTAGCTGGGTTTGTGCAGTACTTC,CASSAGLAGFVQYF
.,TRBJ2-5,TRBD1,TRBV5-1,TGCGCCAGCAGCTACCCGACGGACAGGGCCGACCTTTACCCCCAAGAGACCCAGTACTTC,CASSYPTDRADLYPQETQYF
.,TRBJ1-5,.,TRBV6-1,TGTGCCAGCAGTGAAGAGGACTTTAGCAATCAGCCCCAGCATTTT,CASSEEDFSNQPQHF
once,TRBJ2-3,.,TRBV6-1,TGTGCCAGCAGCGGTCAGATGGAGGACACAGATACGCAGTATTTT,CASSGQMEDTDTQYF
.,TRBJ2-1,.,TRBV7-9,TGTGCCAGCAGCTTAGAGGGGGGGCCGGTGAATGAGCAGTTCTTC,CASSLEGGPVNEQFF
few,TRBJ2-7,TRBD1,TRBV2,TGTGCCAGCATTGGAGGGACAGGGTCGTACGAGCAGTACTTC,CASIGGTGSYEQYF